This entry is about one T cell receptor beta chain. The antigen remains undetermined. Through template switching, a universal primer site was introduced, and the cDNA contained unique molecular identifiers. TCRdb re-derived calls from the 5' RACE reads in MiXCR, one entry per CDR3 protein. The top ten clones hold about 1.5% of a sample with nearly 900,000 distinct CDR3 sequences, roughly an eighth of them seen once. The sample comes from a study of identical twins. Findings of the study overall: There was more out-of-frame TCR alpha sharing in monozygotic twins than models estimated. Conclusions relied on cross-sectional statistical analysis, not following the same donors.

There were only healthy Caucasians among the donors. V lost 2 bases, J lost 1 base, and 15 bases lay in between. Germline loops: CDR1 MGHRA, CDR2 YSYEKL. CDR3 length equals 17 residues. This same sample was also part of a study on yellow fever vaccine responses in identical twins.

The chain uses TRBV4-1 and TRBJ2-1; D is tentatively TRBD1 or TRBD2 (5 bases each). Material: PBMCs. The source is a woman younger than 30 in good health. The CDR3 nucleotides are TGCGCCAGCAGCCAATACGACGGGGACCCATCCTACAATGAGCAGTTCTTC. It codes for CASSQYDGDPSYNEQFF.